This T cell receptor beta chain was found in a study of blood T cells in healthy people across ages. The people who gave samples were healthy Caucasians from Russia, aged about 6 to 95. Combining a sample-barcoded 5' primer with a J-beta primer mix, a second PCR ran for roughly 6 to 11 cycles. Via MiXCR, TCRdb re-called the 5' RACE reads, giving one row per CDR3 protein. The sample carries about 1.5 million distinct CDR3 sequences, roughly two fifths recorded once. Between the trimmed V and J ends, which lost 2 bases and 0 bases, there was a span of 8 bases. The CDR3 length is 15 residues. Germline assignment: CDR1 SEHNR and CDR2 FQNEAQ (reference sequence).

This TCR was sampled from a woman under 30 in good health. The sequencing input was blood. The chain couples TRBV7-9 to TRBJ1-3; the D gene is possibly TRBD1 (6 bases). CDR3 DNA sequence: TGTGCCAGCAGCTTACGGGGGCTCTCTGGAAACACCATATATTTT. This gives the protein CASSLRGLSGNTIYF.